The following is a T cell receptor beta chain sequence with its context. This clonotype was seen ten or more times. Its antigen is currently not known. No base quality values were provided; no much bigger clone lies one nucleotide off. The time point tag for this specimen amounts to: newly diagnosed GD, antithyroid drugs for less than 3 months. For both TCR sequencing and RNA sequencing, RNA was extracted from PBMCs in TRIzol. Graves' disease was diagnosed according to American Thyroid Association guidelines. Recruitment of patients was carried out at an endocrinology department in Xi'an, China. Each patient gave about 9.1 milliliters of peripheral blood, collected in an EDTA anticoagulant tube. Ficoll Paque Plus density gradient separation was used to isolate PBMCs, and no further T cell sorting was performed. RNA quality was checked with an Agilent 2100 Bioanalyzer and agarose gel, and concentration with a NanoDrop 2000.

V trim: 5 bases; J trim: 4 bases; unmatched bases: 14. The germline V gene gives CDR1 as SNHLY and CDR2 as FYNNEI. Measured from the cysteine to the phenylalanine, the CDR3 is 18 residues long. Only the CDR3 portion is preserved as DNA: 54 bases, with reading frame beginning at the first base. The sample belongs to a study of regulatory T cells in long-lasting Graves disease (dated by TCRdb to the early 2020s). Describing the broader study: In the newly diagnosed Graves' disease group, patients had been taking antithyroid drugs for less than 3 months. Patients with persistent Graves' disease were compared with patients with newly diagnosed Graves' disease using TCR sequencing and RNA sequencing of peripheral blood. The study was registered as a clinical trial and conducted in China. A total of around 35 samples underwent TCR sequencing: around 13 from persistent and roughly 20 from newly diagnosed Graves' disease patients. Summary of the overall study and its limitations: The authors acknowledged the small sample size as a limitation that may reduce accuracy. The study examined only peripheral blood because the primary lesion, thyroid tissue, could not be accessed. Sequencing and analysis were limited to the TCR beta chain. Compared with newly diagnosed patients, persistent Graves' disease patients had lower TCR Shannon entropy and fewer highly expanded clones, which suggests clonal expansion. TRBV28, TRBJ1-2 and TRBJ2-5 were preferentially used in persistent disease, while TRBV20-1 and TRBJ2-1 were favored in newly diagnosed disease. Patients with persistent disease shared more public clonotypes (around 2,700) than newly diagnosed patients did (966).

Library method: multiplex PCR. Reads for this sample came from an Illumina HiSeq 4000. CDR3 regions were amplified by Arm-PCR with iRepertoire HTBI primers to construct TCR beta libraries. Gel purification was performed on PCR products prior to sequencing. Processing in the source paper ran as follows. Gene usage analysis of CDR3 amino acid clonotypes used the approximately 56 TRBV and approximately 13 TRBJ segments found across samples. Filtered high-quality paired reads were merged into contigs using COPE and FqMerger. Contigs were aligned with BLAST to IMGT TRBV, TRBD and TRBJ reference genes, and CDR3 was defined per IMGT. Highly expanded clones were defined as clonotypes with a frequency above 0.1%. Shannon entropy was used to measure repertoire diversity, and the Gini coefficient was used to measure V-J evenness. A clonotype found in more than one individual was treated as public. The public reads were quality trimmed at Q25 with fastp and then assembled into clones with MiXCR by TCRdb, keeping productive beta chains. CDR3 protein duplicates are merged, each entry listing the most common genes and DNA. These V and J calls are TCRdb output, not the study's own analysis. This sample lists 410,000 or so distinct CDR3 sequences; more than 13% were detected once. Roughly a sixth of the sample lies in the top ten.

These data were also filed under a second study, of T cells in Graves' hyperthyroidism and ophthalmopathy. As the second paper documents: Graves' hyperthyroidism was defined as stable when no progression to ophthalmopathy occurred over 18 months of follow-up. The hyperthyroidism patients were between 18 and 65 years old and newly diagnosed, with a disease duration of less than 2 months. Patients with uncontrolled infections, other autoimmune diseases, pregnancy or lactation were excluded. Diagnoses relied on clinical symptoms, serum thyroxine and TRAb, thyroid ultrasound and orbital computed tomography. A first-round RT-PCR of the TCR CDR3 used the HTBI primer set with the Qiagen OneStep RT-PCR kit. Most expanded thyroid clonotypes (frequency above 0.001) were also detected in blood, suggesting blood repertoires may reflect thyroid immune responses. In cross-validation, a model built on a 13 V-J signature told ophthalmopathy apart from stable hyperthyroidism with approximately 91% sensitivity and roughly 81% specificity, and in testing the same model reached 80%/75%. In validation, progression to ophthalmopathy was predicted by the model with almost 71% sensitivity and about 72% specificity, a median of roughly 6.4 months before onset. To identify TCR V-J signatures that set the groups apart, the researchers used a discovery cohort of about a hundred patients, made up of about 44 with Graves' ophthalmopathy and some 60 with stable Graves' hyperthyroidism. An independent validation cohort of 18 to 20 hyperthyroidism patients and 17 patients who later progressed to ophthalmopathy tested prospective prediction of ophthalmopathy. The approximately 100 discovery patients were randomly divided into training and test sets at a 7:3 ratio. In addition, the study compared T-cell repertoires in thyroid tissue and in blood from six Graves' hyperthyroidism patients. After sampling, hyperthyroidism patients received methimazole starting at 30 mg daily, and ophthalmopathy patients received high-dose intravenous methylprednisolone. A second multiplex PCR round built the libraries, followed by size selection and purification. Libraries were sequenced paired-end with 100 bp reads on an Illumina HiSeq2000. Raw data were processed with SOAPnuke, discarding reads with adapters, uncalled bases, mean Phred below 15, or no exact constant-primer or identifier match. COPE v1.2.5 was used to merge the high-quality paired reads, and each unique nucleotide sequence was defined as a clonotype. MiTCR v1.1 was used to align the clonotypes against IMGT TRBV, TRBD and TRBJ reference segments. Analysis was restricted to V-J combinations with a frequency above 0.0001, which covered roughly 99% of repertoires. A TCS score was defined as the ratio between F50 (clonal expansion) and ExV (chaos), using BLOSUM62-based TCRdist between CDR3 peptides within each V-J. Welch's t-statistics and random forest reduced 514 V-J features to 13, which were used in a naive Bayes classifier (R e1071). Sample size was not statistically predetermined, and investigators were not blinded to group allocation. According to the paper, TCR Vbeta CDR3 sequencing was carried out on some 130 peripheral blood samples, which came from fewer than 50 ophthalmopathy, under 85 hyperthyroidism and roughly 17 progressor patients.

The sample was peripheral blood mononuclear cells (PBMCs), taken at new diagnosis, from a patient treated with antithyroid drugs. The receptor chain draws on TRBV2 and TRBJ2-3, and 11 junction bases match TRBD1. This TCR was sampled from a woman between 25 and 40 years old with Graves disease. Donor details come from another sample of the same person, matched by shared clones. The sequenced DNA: TGTGCCAGCAGTTTCCGGGACAGGGGGACCAGAGACGCAGATACGCAGTATTTT. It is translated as CASSFRDRGTRDADTQYF.